These T cell receptor beta chains were read from a single sample in a study of blood T cell repertoires in COVID-19. Data came from immunoSEQ multiplex PCR; TCRdb stores just in-frame clones and leaves some out. The sample includes fewer than 300,000 clones, about four fifths of them seen just once. The sequencing sample was made of peripheral blood. These receptor sequences come from a person between 65 and 79 years old with COVID-19, enrolled during active disease. The CDR3 runs from the conserved cysteine through the conserved F or W. A D gene is named only where the DNA matches it firmly. Expanded clones are given a class, and other clones once, few, many or no size at all.

>TRBV19|TRBJ2-2|-|-
TGTGCCAGTAGTCGGCGTCCGACAAACACCGGGGAGCTGTTTTTT
CASSRRPTNTGELFF
>TRBV13|TRBJ2-1|-|-
TGTGCCAGCAGCAAACGACAAGTTGTAGACAATGAGCAGTTCTTC
CASSKRQVVDNEQFF
>TRBV27|TRBJ2-1|TRBD1|many
TGTGCCAGCAGACGTCAGACAGGGAACAATGAGCAGTTCTTC
CASRRQTGNNEQFF
>TRBV6-6|TRBJ1-2|TRBD1|-
TGTGCCAGCAGTTACTCGGACAGGGGCCGTGTCTACACCTTC
CASSYSDRGRVYTF
>TRBV3-1/TRBV3-2|TRBJ2-2|-|few
TGTGCCAGCAGCCTACCAGACTCCAGAGGGACCGGGGAGCTGTTTTTT
CASSLPDSRGTGELFF
>TRBV7-8|TRBJ2-3|TRBD2|-
TGTGCCAGCAGCTTAGGTAGCGGGAGGCCAGGGGCAGATACGCAGTATTTT
CASSLGSGRPGADTQYF
>TRBV27|TRBJ1-5|-|-
-
CASSSSFLGNQPQHF
>TRBV2|TRBJ1-2|-|-
TGTGCCAGCAGCGTTTTGATGGGCCGTGGCTACACCTTC
CASSVLMGRGYTF
>TRBV7-8|TRBJ2-4|TRBD2|-
TGTGCCAGCAGCCCGGGAGGGGCGGGCGCGTACCCTCTGTACTTC
CASSPGGAGAYPLYF
>TRBV3-1/TRBV3-2|TRBJ1-5|TRBD1|many
TGTGCCAGCAGCCAAGGACAGGGTACAAGCAATCAGCCCCAGCATTTT
CASSQGQGTSNQPQHF
>TRBV27|TRBJ2-5|TRBD2|-
TGTGCCAGCGGGACTAGCGGGGGGTTAGCGACCCAGTACTTC
CASGTSGGLATQYF
>TRBV9|TRBJ1-3|TRBD1|-
TGTGCCAGCAGCGGAGGAGAGGGGACAGGGATGGGACGAAACACCATATATTTT
CASSGGEGTGMGRNTIYF
>TRBV5-4|TRBJ2-1|-|few
TGTGCCAGCAGCTTGGACCTCGGGACTCCTCAAGGTGAGCAGTTCTTC
CASSLDLGTPQGEQFF
>TRBV4-3|TRBJ2-7|TRBD1|-
TGCGCCAGCAGCCAAGATCCCTCGGGGACAGGGACCGTCTACGAGCAGTACTTC
CASSQDPSGTGTVYEQYF
>TRBV9|TRBJ2-4|TRBD1|once
TGTGCCAGCAGCGTGGGACAGGGGCTATCCAAAAACATTCAGTACTTC
CASSVGQGLSKNIQYF
>TRBV9|TRBJ2-7|TRBD1|-
TGTGCCAGCAGCATAGGGGACAGGGGGCCCAACGAGCAGTACTTC
CASSIGDRGPNEQYF
>TRBV14|TRBJ2-3|TRBD2|-
TGTGCCAGCAGCCTCGAGCGGGGGAACACAGATACGCAGTATTTT
CASSLERGNTDTQYF
>TRBV28|TRBJ1-2|-|once
TGTGCCAGCAGTTTACTATTTGGAGCGGGGGGCTACACCTTC
CASSLLFGAGGYTF
>TRBV4-1|TRBJ1-5|-|few
TGCGCCAGCAGCCAAGTCGTCGGGGGGACCAGGCATTTT
CASSQVVGGTRHF
>TRBV7-3|TRBJ2-7|-|-
TGTGCCAGCAGCGCGGGGCCCCGCGGGGAGCAGTACTTC
CASSAGPRGEQYF
>TRBV25-1|TRBJ1-1|-|-
TGTGCCAGCAGTTCCCAGACCGGTTGGGGGCACACTGAAGCTTTCTTT
CASSSQTGWGHTEAFF
>TRBV28|TRBJ1-5|-|once
TGTGCCAGCAGTTTACTTCTTAGCAATCAGCCCCAGCATTTT
CASSLLLSNQPQHF
>TRBV6-5|TRBJ2-3|-|-
TGTGCCAGCAGATTTTCGAGGGCAGATACGCAGTATTTT
CASRFSRADTQYF
>TRBV19|TRBJ1-1|-|-
TGTGCCAGTAGTATAGGCGCGGGGAACACTGAAGCTTTCTTT
CASSIGAGNTEAFF
>TRBV5-1|TRBJ2-3|TRBD2|-
TGCGCCAGCAGCTTGTCAAAATCCGGGACTAGCGGGAGGAGAAGGTGGATGGATACGCAGTATTTT
CASSLSKSGTSGRRRWMDTQYF
>TRBV9|TRBJ2-1|TRBD2|few
TGTGCCAGCAGCGCGTTAGCGGGAAATTACAATGAGCAGTTCTTC
CASSALAGNYNEQFF
>TRBV24-1|TRBJ2-3|-|-
TGTGCCACCGGGGGGTCGTCAGATACGCAGTATTTT
CATGGSSDTQYF
>TRBV19|TRBJ2-7|TRBD1|-
TGTGCCAGTAGTATAGCCCAGGACAGGGCCTACGAGCAGTACTTC
CASSIAQDRAYEQYF
>TRBV6-2/TRBV6-3|TRBJ2-3|-|-
TGTGCCAGCAGTTACTTTCAGGGATCCACAGATACGCAGTATTTT
CASSYFQGSTDTQYF
>TRBV28|TRBJ1-6|-|-
TGTGCCAGCAGACTCCAGGGGAGGGCATTTACGACACCCCTCCACTTT
CASRLQGRAFTTPLHF
>TRBV6-4|TRBJ2-1|-|-
TGTGCCAGCAGTGACGGCTGGCCAGCGAATGAGCAGTTCTTC
CASSDGWPANEQFF
>TRBV6-1|TRBJ2-5|TRBD1|-
TGTGCCAGCAGTGAAGGGGGGACAGGGTTGGAGACCCAGTACTTC
CASSEGGTGLETQYF
>TRBV6-5|TRBJ1-1|-|-
TGTGCCAGCAGACCCTCGACAGGCTTCACTGAAGCTTTCTTT
CASRPSTGFTEAFF
>TRBV4-3|TRBJ2-5|-|-
TGCGCCAGCAGCCAAGATCCAGGCGAGACCCAGTACTTC
CASSQDPGETQYF
>TRBV27|TRBJ2-7|TRBD1|-
TGTGCCAGCAGTTTACCGGGACAGGGAAACGAGCAGTACTTC
CASSLPGQGNEQYF
>TRBV6-2/TRBV6-3|TRBJ2-5|TRBD2|-
TGTGCCAGCAGCTCCACTTCCCGGGGGGGCCGCGGAAAGACCCAGTACTTC
CASSSTSRGGRGKTQYF
>TRBV14|TRBJ1-1|TRBD1|few
TGTGCCAGCAGCGAGGACCGTAAGACAGGGTATAGGAACACTGAAGCTTTCTTT
CASSEDRKTGYRNTEAFF
>TRBV4-3|TRBJ2-7|-|-
TGCGCCAGCAGCCAAGTCCTGGGCCCCAGCTCCTACGAGCAGTACTTC
CASSQVLGPSSYEQYF
>TRBV18|TRBJ2-1|TRBD2|-
TGTGCCAGCTCACCACCAGGGGACTACTCCTACAATGAGCAGTTCTTC
CASSPPGDYSYNEQFF
>TRBV6-5|TRBJ2-7|-|-
TGTGCCAGCAGTTTGGGACTGGTCTCCTACGAGCAGTACTTC
CASSLGLVSYEQYF